The clone carrying this T cell receptor (beta chain) appeared a single time. These data belong to a study of blood T cell repertoires in COVID-19. Study summary: Acute and convalescent COVID-19 specimens originated in the United States, Italy and Spain. The analysed material was cDNA or gDNA that came from T cells, B-cell-depleted T cells, or PBMCs.

CDR3 length equals 15 residues. Trimming at V came to 5 bases and at J to 4 bases, leaving 8 bases not matched to a gene. Germline CDR1 is SGHAT and CDR2 is FQNNGV. This table comes from immunoSEQ multiplex PCR, and its TCRdb copy is limited to in-frame clones, with some not included. The sample carries about 310,000 clones, approximately 89% recorded once. The TCR originated in a woman in her twenties or thirties who had recovered from COVID-19. This chain links TRBV11-2 with TRBJ1-3, with TRBD1 matching 7 bases. The sequenced sample was PBMCs or T cells enriched from blood (not recorded which). In DNA form, the CDR3 reads TGTGCCAGCAGCCCGATGACAGGGAGGGGAAACACCATATATTTT. It yields the protein CASSPMTGRGNTIYF.